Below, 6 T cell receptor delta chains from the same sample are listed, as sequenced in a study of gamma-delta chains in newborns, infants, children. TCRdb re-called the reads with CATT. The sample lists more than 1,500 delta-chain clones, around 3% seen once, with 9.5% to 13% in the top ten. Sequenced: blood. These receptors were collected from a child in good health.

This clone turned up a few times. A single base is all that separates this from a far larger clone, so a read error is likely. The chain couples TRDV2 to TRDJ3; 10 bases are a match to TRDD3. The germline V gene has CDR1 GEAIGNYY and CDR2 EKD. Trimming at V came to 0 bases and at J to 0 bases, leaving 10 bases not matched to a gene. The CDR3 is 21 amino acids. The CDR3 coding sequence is TGTGCCTGTGACACCGCTGGTGATGGGGGATACTTCTCCTGGGACACCCGACAGATGTTTTTC. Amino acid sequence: CACDTAGDGGYFSWDTRQMFF.

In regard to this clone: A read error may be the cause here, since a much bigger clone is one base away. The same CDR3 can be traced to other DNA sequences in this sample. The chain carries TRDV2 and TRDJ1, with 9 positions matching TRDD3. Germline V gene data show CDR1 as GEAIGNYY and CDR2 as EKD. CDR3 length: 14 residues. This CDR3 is CACDTLGDGDKLIF. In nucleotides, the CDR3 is TGTGCCTGTGACACTCTGGGGGATGGCGATAAGCTCATCTTT.

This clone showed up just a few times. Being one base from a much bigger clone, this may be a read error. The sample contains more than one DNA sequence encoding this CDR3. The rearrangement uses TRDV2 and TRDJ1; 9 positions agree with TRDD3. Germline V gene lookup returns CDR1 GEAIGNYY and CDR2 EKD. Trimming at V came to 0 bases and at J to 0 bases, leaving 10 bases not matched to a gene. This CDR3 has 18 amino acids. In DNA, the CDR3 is TGTGCCTGTGACACCGTACTGGGGGAACCGAGGTACACCGATAAACTCATCTTT. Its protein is CACDTVLGEPRYTDKLIF.

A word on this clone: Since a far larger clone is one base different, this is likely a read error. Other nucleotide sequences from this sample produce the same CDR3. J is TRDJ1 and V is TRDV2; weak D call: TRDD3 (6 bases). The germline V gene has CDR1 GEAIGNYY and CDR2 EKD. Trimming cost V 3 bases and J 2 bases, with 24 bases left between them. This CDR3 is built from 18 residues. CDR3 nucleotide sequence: TGTGCCTGTGACCTGCTTCCATACTCTACTGGGAAGACCGATAAACTCATCTTT. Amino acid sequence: CACDLLPYSTGKTDKLIF.

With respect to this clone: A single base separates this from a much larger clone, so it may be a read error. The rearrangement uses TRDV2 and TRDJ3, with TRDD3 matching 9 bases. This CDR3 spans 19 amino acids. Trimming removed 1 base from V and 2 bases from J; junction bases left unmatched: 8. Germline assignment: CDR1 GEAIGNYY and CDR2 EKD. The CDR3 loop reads CACDTTTGGGPWDTRQMFF. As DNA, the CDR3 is TGTGCCTGTGACACTACTACTGGGGGAGGCCCCTGGGACACCCGACAGATGTTTTTC.

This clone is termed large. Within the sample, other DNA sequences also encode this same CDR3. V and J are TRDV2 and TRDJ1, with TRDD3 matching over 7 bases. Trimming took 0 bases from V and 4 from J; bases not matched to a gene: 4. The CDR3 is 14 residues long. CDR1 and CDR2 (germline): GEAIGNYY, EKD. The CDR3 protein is CACDTWGTNDKLIF. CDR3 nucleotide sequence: TGTGCCTGTGACACCTGGGGGACCAACGATAAACTCATCTTT.